Listed here is a single T cell receptor (beta chain). Under the authors' procedure: How many nucleated cells were present was estimated from reference gene primer amplification. The assay was immunoSEQ multiplex PCR, and TCRdb's table has in-frame clones only and misses some. D and trimming were read from the DNA, whereas the V and J calls and clone size are those reported in that table. The sample holds more than 95,000 clones, about four fifths seen once. The sample is drawn from a study of blood T cell repertoires in COVID-19. On the study more broadly: Acute-phase and convalescent COVID-19 samples originated in the United States, Italy and Spain. PBMCs, B-cell-depleted T cells, or T cells were the source of the cDNA or gDNA that made up the material.

Germline assignment: CDR1 MNHEY and CDR2 SVGAGI. This CDR3 spans 13 amino acids. With 11 bases removed from V and 4 bases from J, the gap between germline ends came to 17 bases. The source of this sequence is a woman older than 75 with active or convalescent COVID-19. The chain combines TRBV6-5 with TRBJ1-2; D possibly corresponds to TRBD1 (6 bases). The sequenced material came from peripheral blood. Written as DNA, the CDR3 is TGTGCCGGGAGACCGGGACACGGCTATGGCTACACCTTC. The encoded protein is CAGRPGHGYGYTF.